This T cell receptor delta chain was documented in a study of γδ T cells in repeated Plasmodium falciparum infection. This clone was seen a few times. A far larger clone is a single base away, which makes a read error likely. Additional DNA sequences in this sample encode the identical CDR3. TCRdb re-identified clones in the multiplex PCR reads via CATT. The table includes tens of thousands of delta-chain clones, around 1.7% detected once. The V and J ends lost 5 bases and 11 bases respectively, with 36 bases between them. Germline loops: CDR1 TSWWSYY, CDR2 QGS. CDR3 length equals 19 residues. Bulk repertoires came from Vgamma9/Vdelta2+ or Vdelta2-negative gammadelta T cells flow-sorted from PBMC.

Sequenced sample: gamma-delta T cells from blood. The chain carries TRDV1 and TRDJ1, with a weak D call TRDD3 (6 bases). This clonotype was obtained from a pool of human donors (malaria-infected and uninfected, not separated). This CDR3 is CALGSFAPLLGRPRFKLIF. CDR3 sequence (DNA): TGTGCTCTTGGGTCATTCGCCCCCCTACTGGGACGACCTCGCTTTAAGCTCATCTTT.